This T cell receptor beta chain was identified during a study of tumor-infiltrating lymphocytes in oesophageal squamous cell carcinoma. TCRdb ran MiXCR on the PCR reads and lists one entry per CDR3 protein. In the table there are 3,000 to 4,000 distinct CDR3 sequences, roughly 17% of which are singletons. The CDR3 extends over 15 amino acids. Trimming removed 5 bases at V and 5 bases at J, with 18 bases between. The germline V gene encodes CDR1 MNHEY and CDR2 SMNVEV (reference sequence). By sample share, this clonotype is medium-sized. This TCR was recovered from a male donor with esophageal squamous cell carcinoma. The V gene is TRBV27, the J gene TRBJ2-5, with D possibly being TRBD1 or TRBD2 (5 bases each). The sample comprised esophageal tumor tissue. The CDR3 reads CASSTRTGRTETQYF. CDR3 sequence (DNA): TGTGCCAGCAGTACTCGGACGGGACGAACGGAGACCCAGTACTTC.